What follows are 30 T cell receptor beta chains derived from one specimen sequenced in a study of CD8 T cell repertoires and HIV-1 epitope variants. Here immunoSEQ multiplex PCR was the method, and the copy in TCRdb shows in-frame clones only, minus some. Altogether over 90,000 clones are present, around 67% being singletons, with the ten largest covering roughly 24%. Specimen: uncultured baseline CD8+ T cells from peripheral blood mononuclear cells (PBMCs). The receptors shown here come from a male donor with HIV.

The chain couples TRBV7-8 to TRBJ2-3, with 10 positions matching TRBD2. Germline CDR1 reads SGHVS; CDR2 reads FQNEAQ. This CDR3 is 16 amino acids long. With 1 base clipped from V and 3 bases from J, the junction kept 4 bases outside the gene matches. The CDR3 region has the DNA TGTGCCAGCAGCTTAGGCCCTAGCGGGAGTACAGATACGCAGTATTTT. This translates into CASSLGPSGSTDTQYF.

The chain links TRBV27 to TRBJ1-4; no firm D call. In germline, CDR1 is MNHEY, CDR2 SMNVEV (reference sequence). Trimming left V 0 bases short and J 8 bases short, with 13 bases between. This CDR3 has 15 amino acids. The DNA of the CDR3 is TGTGCCAGCAGTTTATCGATTGCGGCGCGGGAAAAACTGTTTTTT. This encodes CASSLSIAAREKLFF.

J is TRBJ1-6 and V is TRBV9; D remains ambiguous. Per germline, CDR1 SGDLS and CDR2 YYNGEE. This CDR3 comprises 14 residues. Trimming took 0 bases from V and 6 from J, leaving 7 bases between them. The DNA of the CDR3 is TGTGCCAGCAGCGTAGATCCGATTAATTCACCCCTCCACTTT. This codes for CASSVDPINSPLHF.

J is TRBJ2-5 and V is TRBV7-8; 7 bases align to TRBD1. Per the germline V gene, CDR1 is SGHVS and CDR2 is FQNEAQ. The CDR3 is 16 residues long. V lost 1 base, J lost 4 bases, and 9 bases stayed unmatched. The CDR3 loop is CASSLGGRGIGETQYF. In DNA form, the CDR3 reads TGTGCCAGCAGCTTAGGAGGCAGGGGGATTGGAGAGACCCAGTACTTC.

The J gene is TRBJ2-5, the V gene TRBV18; TRBD2 agrees at 8 bases. This CDR3 region has 13 residues. Trimming removed 8 bases from V and 7 bases from J; junction bases left unmatched: 9. Germline values: CDR1 KGHSH, CDR2 LQKENI. The CDR3 loop reads CASGAGAGATQYF. CDR3 in DNA: TGTGCCAGCGGAGCGGGAGCCGGGGCGACCCAGTACTTC.

This CDR3 reads CASSLLVQQNTEAFF. Here the CDR3 DNA reads TGTGCCAGCAGTTTATTAGTACAGCAGAACACTGAAGCTTTCTTT. The chain uses TRBV28 and TRBJ1-1, with D hard to call. CDR1 MDHEN and CDR2 SYDVKM come from the germline V gene. The CDR3 is 15 residues long. The V and J ends lost 1 base and 1 base respectively, with 10 bases between them. The complete variable domain, with remaining parts taken from reference TRBV28 and TRBJ1-1, reads DVKVTQSSRYLVKRTGEKVFLECVQDMDHENMFWYRQDPGLGLRLIYFSYDVKMKEKGDIPEGYSVSREKKERFSLILESASTNQTSMYLCASSLLVQQNTEAFFGQGTRLTVV.

The chain couples TRBV7-9 to TRBJ1-4, with unresolved D. CDR3 length: 13 residues. V was shortened by 7 bases and J by 2 bases, with 8 bases between the two germline ends. Germline values: CDR1 SEHNR, CDR2 FQNEAQ (reference sequence). CDR3 in DNA: TGTGCCAGCATCGAGGTGACTAATGAAAAACTGTTTTTT. Protein product: CASIEVTNEKLFF.

This clone was picked up one time. The chain uses TRBV28 and TRBJ2-7, with D unresolved. CDR3 size: 14 residues. The germline V and J ends were trimmed by 5 bases and 1 base, with 12 bases remaining between them. Per germline, CDR1 MDHEN and CDR2 SYDVKM. CDR3 nucleotides: TGTGCCAGCAGTCCCTCGTTAGGATCCTACGAGCAGTACTTC. The encoded protein is CASSPSLGSYEQYF.

The table lists this clone with a count of one. The same CDR3 can be traced to other DNA sequences in this sample. The chain recombines TRBV7-9 with TRBJ2-3; no reliable D call. Trimming removed 3 bases from V and 6 bases from J, with 1 base in between. The germline gives CDR1 SEHNR, CDR2 FQNEAQ (reference sequence). The CDR3 is 10 amino acids. CDR3: CASSFDTQYF. In DNA, the CDR3 is TGTGCCAGCAGCTTTGATACGCAGTATTTT. Full variable domain (missing parts from reference TRBV7-9 and TRBJ2-3): DTGVSQNPRHKITKRGQNVTFRCDPISEHNRLYWYRQTLGQGPEFLTYFQNEAQLEKSRLLSDRFSAERPKGSFSTLEIQRTEQGDSAMYLCASSFDTQYFGPGTRLTVL.

V gene TRBV9 combines with J gene TRBJ1-2, with D unresolved. Deletions cut 4 bases from V and 1 base from J, with 8 bases between. This CDR3 contains 13 residues. Germline assignment: CDR1 SGDLS and CDR2 YYNGEE. The CDR3 reads CASSPAVNYGYTF. CDR3 nucleotide sequence: TGTGCCAGCAGCCCAGCAGTTAACTATGGCTACACCTTC. Full variable domain (remainder filled in from reference TRBV9 and TRBJ1-2): DSGVTQTPKHLITATGQRVTLRCSPRSGDLSVYWYQQSLDQGLQFLIQYYNGEERAKGNILERFSAQQFPDLHSELNLSSLELGDSALYFCASSPAVNYGYTFGSGTRLTVV.

This clone turned up a few times. This chain links TRBV27 with TRBJ2-1, with a possible D match to TRBD2 (5 bases). Germline V gives CDR1 MNHEY, CDR2 SMNVEV (reference sequence). CDR3 size: 15 residues. The V gene lost 2 bases and the J gene lost 4 bases, with 12 bases spanning the gap. The CDR3 bases are TGTGCCAGCAGTTTAGGGAGTTCTTTGTACAATGAGCAGTTCTTC. Its protein product is CASSLGSSLYNEQFF.

The sample holds a few counts of this clone. The gene calls are TRBV11-2 and TRBJ1-5; unclear D gene. The CDR3 contains 15 residues. V lost 0 bases, J lost 3 bases, and 9 bases lay in between. Germline V gene sequence: CDR1 SGHAT, CDR2 FQNNGV. In DNA, the CDR3 is TGTGCCAGCAGCTTAGATCGGCAAGTCAATCAGCCCCAGCATTTT. It specifies CASSLDRQVNQPQHF.

The CDR3 sequence: CASSEWGQNQPQHF. The DNA of the CDR3 is TGTGCCAGCAGTGAATGGGGACAGAATCAGCCCCAGCATTTT. V and J are TRBV25-1 and TRBJ1-5; 7 bases are shared with TRBD1. CDR1 is MGHDK, CDR2 SYGVNS, per germline. V was pared by 1 base and J by 4 bases, with 1 base of the junction left unmatched. The CDR3 consists of 14 residues.

The chain employs TRBV7-2 and TRBJ2-7; 7 bases are shared with TRBD1. The CDR3 runs 12 residues. V lost 5 bases, J lost 4 bases, and 2 bases stayed unmatched. Germline V lookup: CDR1 SGHTA, CDR2 FQGNSA. CDR3 nucleotides: TGTGCCAGCAGCCCGGACAGGTACGAGCAGTACTTC. This codes for CASSPDRYEQYF.

The chain combines TRBV10-3 with TRBJ1-4; D unclear. The CDR3 is made up of 14 amino acids. V was shortened by 0 bases and J by 6 bases, with 8 bases between the two germline ends. Germline CDR1 is ENHRY and CDR2 is SYGVKD. CDR3 loop: CAISESAFDEKLFF. The CDR3 DNA reads as TGTGCCATCAGTGAGTCCGCTTTCGATGAAAAACTGTTTTTT.

The chain uses TRBV29-1 and TRBJ2-2; 9 nucleotides align to TRBD1. The junction had 5 bases not matched to a gene; V was cut back by 2 bases and J by 4 bases. The CDR3 consists of 15 residues. Germline values: CDR1 SQVTM, CDR2 ANQGSEA. The CDR3, as DNA: TGCAGCGTTGAACCGGGACAGGGTACCACCGGGGAGCTGTTTTTT. Its translation: CSVEPGQGTTGELFF.

V is TRBV30 and J is TRBJ1-4; 8 bases map to TRBD1. Germline CDR1 and CDR2: GTSNPN and SVGIG (reference sequence). The CDR3 runs 14 residues. Losses at the gene ends were 1 base for V and 6 bases for J; bases not matched to a gene: 4. The CDR3: CAWSGDRGDEKLFF. CDR3 in DNA: TGTGCCTGGAGTGGCGACAGGGGTGATGAAAAACTGTTTTTT.

V and J are TRBV15 and TRBJ2-5, with TRBD1 matching over 9 bases. CDR1 is LNHNV, CDR2 YYDKDF, per germline (reference sequence). CDR3 length: 13 amino acids. J was trimmed by 5 bases and V by 4 bases; bases with no gene match: 2. CDR3 sequence: CATSTGQGETQYF. The DNA for the CDR3 is TGTGCCACCAGCACAGGACAGGGGGAGACCCAGTACTTC. Variable domain in full (rest from reference TRBV15 and TRBJ2-5): DAMVIQNPRYQVTQFGKPVTLSCSQTLNHNVMYWYQQKSSQAPKLLFHYYDKDFNNEADTPDNFQSRRPNTSFCFLDIRSPGLGDTAMYLCATSTGQGETQYFGPGTRLLVL.

This CDR3 is CASSLGGIGQETQYF. The CDR3 DNA is TGTGCCAGCAGCTTAGGCGGGATAGGGCAAGAGACCCAGTACTTC. The J gene is TRBJ2-5, the V gene TRBV7-2; maybe TRBD2 (6 bases). This CDR3 spans 15 amino acids. Germline CDR1 and CDR2: SGHTA and FQGNSA. Trimming took 1 base from V and 2 from J, leaving 11 bases between them.

The rearrangement links TRBV27 to TRBJ1-1; tentatively, D is TRBD1 (5 bases). Germline V gene sequence: CDR1 MNHEY, CDR2 SMNVEV (reference sequence). The CDR3 is made up of 13 amino acids. V lost 8 bases, J lost 4 bases, and 14 bases lay in between. The CDR3 nucleotides are TGTGCCAGCCGCGGGGGGTGGGGCACTGAAGCTTTCTTT. Residues: CASRGGWGTEAFF.

The V call is TRBV9, the J call TRBJ1-4; TRBD1 matches at 8 bases. Germline CDR1 SGDLS, CDR2 YYNGEE. This CDR3 comprises 16 residues. V lost 4 bases to trimming and J lost 1 base; unmatched junction nucleotides: 6. For the CDR3, the DNA is TGTGCCAGCAGCATTACAGGGGGATTAACTAATGAAAAACTGTTTTTT. This codes for CASSITGGLTNEKLFF.

For the CDR3, the DNA is TGTGCCTGGAGTGTATCGAGGGGGCACAATCAGCCCCAGCATTTT. Translation gives CAWSVSRGHNQPQHF. This rearrangement joins TRBV30 to TRBJ1-5; 7 bases map to TRBD1. The V gene end was trimmed by 0 bases and the J gene end by 3 bases; junction bases not matched to a gene: 5. Germline V gene sequence: CDR1 GTSNPN, CDR2 SVGIG (reference sequence). The CDR3 covers 15 residues.

The chain links TRBV28 to TRBJ2-5; 7 nucleotides align to TRBD2. The CDR3 totals 14 residues. J lost 5 bases, V lost 6 bases, and 9 bases had no gene match. Germline V gene data show CDR1 as MDHEN and CDR2 as SYDVKM. Here the CDR3 reads CASSQAGEWETQYF. The CDR3, as DNA: TGTGCCAGCAGCCAGGCGGGGGAATGGGAGACCCAGTACTTC.

CDR3 in amino acids: CASRPDREGGEKLFF. The CDR3 coding sequence is TGTGCCAGTAGACCAGACAGGGAAGGAGGAGAAAAACTGTTTTTT. The genes are TRBV19 and TRBJ1-4, with 7 bases aligning to TRBD1. Germline V gives CDR1 LNHDA, CDR2 SQIVND (reference sequence). CDR3 size: 15 residues. J lost 8 bases, V lost 6 bases, and 12 bases had no gene match.

This chain links TRBV5-4 with TRBJ2-2, with TRBD2 identical over 11 bases. Germline CDR1 is SGHNT and CDR2 is YYREEE (reference sequence). The CDR3 loop spans 16 amino acids. The V gene end was trimmed by 0 bases and the J gene end by 7 bases; junction bases not matched to a gene: 5. DNA of the CDR3: TGTGCCAGCAGCTTGGGTAGCGGGAGGGCTCACGGGGAGCTGTTTTTT. Its protein is CASSLGSGRAHGELFF.

The J gene is TRBJ2-5, the V gene TRBV6-5; D is unresolved. V lost 8 bases, J lost 0 bases, and 10 bases lay in between. CDR1 MNHEY and CDR2 SVGAGI come from the germline V gene. The CDR3 has 13 amino acids. CDR3 DNA sequence: TGTGCCAGCCAGTCCTCTTACCAAGAGACCCAGTACTTC. Protein: CASQSSYQETQYF.

This clone has ten or more counts. The chain has TRBV18 and TRBJ2-7; TRBD2 might be the D (7 bases). Germline assignment: CDR1 KGHSH and CDR2 LQKENI. Trimming removed 6 bases from V and 3 bases from J, with 21 bases in between. The CDR3 contains 16 residues. The CDR3 spells CASSPRGGTRLYEQYF. In nucleotides, the CDR3 is TGTGCCAGCTCTCCAAGGGGGGGGACAAGACTCTACGAGCAGTACTTC.

This clone was seen a single time. The chain couples TRBV5-5 to TRBJ2-3; the D is unclear. Trimming stripped 0 bases from V and 10 bases from J, with 9 bases between. CDR1 SGHKS and CDR2 YYEKEE come from the germline V gene (reference sequence). The CDR3 has 12 amino acids. CDR3 residues: CASSLEAGPQYF. In DNA form, the CDR3 reads TGTGCCAGCAGCTTGGAGGCAGGTCCGCAGTATTTT.

This chain connects TRBV9 to TRBJ2-7, with TRBD2 identical over 13 bases. Germline CDR1 reads SGDLS; CDR2 reads YYNGEE. The CDR3 runs to 16 residues. V lost 4 bases and J lost 3; bases outside the gene matches: 7. The CDR3 sequence is CASSLGLAGAGYEQYF. As DNA, the CDR3 is TGTGCCAGCAGCCTCGGACTAGCGGGGGCCGGCTACGAGCAGTACTTC.

The genes are TRBV28 and TRBJ2-5; 14 nucleotides align to TRBD2. CDR3 length: 14 amino acids. V shed 8 bases and J 1 base; nucleotides not matched to a gene: 0. CDR1 and CDR2 (germline): MDHEN, SYDVKM. The CDR3 spells CASGTSGGQETQYF. The CDR3 region has the DNA TGTGCCAGCGGGACTAGCGGGGGCCAAGAGACCCAGTACTTC.